This is a list of T cell receptor beta chains from one sample in a study of blood T cells in healthy people across ages. TCRdb re-called the 5' RACE reads with MiXCR, one entry per CDR3 protein. Found here are 730,000 or so distinct CDR3 sequences, more than 40% of them singletons; the top ten hold under 25%. The sequenced sample consisted of blood. The receptors were sampled from a woman aged 55-69 years in good health. Both conserved end residues are part of each CDR3. A D gene is named only where the DNA matches it firmly. Expanded clones get a size class; other rows say once, few or many, or leave the size out.

j_call d_call clone_size v_call cdr3_aa cdr3_nt
TRBJ1-1 . . TRBV7-2 CASSPRVLMNTEAFF TGTGCCAGCAGCCCGCGGGTTCTCATGAACACTGAAGCTTTCTTT
TRBJ2-1 . . TRBV4-2 CASSQARGEQFF TGTGCCAGCAGCCAAGCAAGGGGCGAGCAGTTCTTC
TRBJ1-1 TRBD1 . TRBV29-1 CSVEGTGPNTEAFF TGCAGCGTTGAGGGGACAGGACCGAACACTGAAGCTTTCTTT
TRBJ1-2 . . TRBV10-3 CAIGLGQGINYGYTF TGTGCCATCGGGCTGGGGCAGGGGATAAACTATGGCTACACCTTC
TRBJ2-1 TRBD2 few TRBV12-3/TRBV12-4 CASGLLRTRGPRQFF TGTGCCAGCGGTTTACTCCGGACTAGAGGCCCTCGGCAGTTCTTC
TRBJ2-1 TRBD2 few TRBV20-1 CSAPLAAGGRNEQFF TGCAGTGCACCCCTGGCAGCGGGAGGGAGGAATGAGCAGTTCTTC
TRBJ1-1 . . TRBV10-3 CAIRDLGTEAFF TGTGCCATCAGAGACCTGGGGACTGAAGCTTTCTTT
TRBJ2-4 TRBD2 few TRBV3-1 CASSQVLAGRKNIQYF TGTGCCAGCAGCCAAGTCCTAGCGGGACGGAAAAACATTCAGTACTTC
TRBJ2-5 . few TRBV12-3/TRBV12-4 CASSLERNQETQYF TGTGCCAGCAGTTTAGAACGGAACCAAGAGACCCAGTACTTC
TRBJ1-1 . . TRBV4-2 CASSQDIRGTEAFF TGTGCCAGCAGCCAAGATATTAGGGGCACTGAAGCTTTCTTT
TRBJ2-5 . few TRBV7-9 CASSKGAGHQETQYF TGTGCCAGCAGCAAAGGGGCGGGACACCAAGAGACCCAGTACTTC
TRBJ2-7 TRBD1 many TRBV5-1 CASSPGTGSYEQYF TGCGCCAGCAGCCCTGGGACAGGGAGCTACGAGCAGTACTTC
TRBJ2-7 TRBD2 . TRBV20-1 CSARGAGEYEQYF TGCAGTGCTAGAGGCGCGGGGGAGTACGAGCAGTACTTC
TRBJ2-5 . . TRBV15 CATSRNSQGTQYF TGTGCCACCAGCAGAAACAGCCAAGGGACCCAGTACTTC
TRBJ2-1 . . TRBV20-1 CSAPSPGTGGTSGRWGYNEQFF TGCAGTGCCCCTTCCCCCGGGACAGGGGGAACTAGCGGGAGATGGGGTTACAATGAGCAGTTCTTC
TRBJ2-2 TRBD2 . TRBV7-2 CASREAGHTGELFF TGTGCCAGTCGGGAGGCGGGACACACCGGGGAGCTGTTTTTT
TRBJ2-3 TRBD2 . TRBV20-1 CSASAGEFTDAQYF TGCAGTGCTAGTGCGGGGGAGTTCACAGATGCGCAGTATTTT
TRBJ2-7 . once TRBV27 CASSFKDTFYEQYF TGTGCCAGCAGTTTTAAAGACACATTCTACGAGCAGTACTTC
TRBJ1-4 . . TRBV6-6 CASSNGLLRDEKLFF TGTGCCAGCAGCAACGGACTCCTCAGGGATGAAAAACTGTTTTTT
TRBJ2-1 . . TRBV9 CASSVTPQADNEQFF TGTGCCAGCAGCGTAACCCCCCAGGCGGACAATGAGCAGTTCTTC
TRBJ1-1 . few TRBV20-1 CSAREGEGKAFF TGCAGTGCTAGAGAAGGGGAGGGCAAGGCTTTCTTT
TRBJ2-3 TRBD2 . TRBV27 CASRKRLAASTDTQYF TGTGCCAGCAGAAAGAGGCTAGCGGCTAGCACAGATACGCAGTATTTT
TRBJ2-3 . . TRBV9 CASSATSASTDTQYF TGTGCCAGCAGCGCGACTAGTGCTAGCACAGATACGCAGTATTTT
TRBJ2-7 . . TRBV5-1 CASRRGSLDEQYF TGCGCCAGCCGGCGGGGCAGTCTCGACGAGCAGTACTTC
TRBJ2-7 . . TRBV12-3/TRBV12-4 CANRGDPYYEQYF TGTGCCAACAGAGGGGACCCCTACTACGAGCAGTACTTC
TRBJ1-2 . . TRBV28 CASSSRRGDYGYTF TGTGCCAGCAGCTCACGCAGGGGAGACTATGGCTACACCTTC
TRBJ2-7 . few TRBV6-2/TRBV6-3 CASTLDNYEQYF TGTGCCAGCACCTTAGACAACTACGAGCAGTACTTC
TRBJ2-5 TRBD2 many TRBV10-3 CAIRDWGGSQETQYF TGTGCCATCAGGGATTGGGGAGGGTCGCAAGAGACCCAGTACTTC
TRBJ1-1 TRBD1 few TRBV14 CASSPNRGRGAFF TGTGCCAGCAGCCCGAACAGGGGGCGCGGAGCTTTCTTT
TRBJ1-2 . . TRBV10-3 CAISESEAGGGYTF TGTGCCATCAGTGAGTCGGAGGCAGGTGGTGGCTACACCTTC
TRBJ2-1 TRBD1 . TRBV27 CASTRTGSVIEQFF TGTGCCAGCACAAGGACAGGGTCGGTCATTGAGCAGTTCTTC
TRBJ2-2 TRBD2 . TRBV12-3/TRBV12-4 CASTLWGLATGELFF TGTGCCAGCACCCTATGGGGACTAGCGACCGGGGAGCTGTTTTTT